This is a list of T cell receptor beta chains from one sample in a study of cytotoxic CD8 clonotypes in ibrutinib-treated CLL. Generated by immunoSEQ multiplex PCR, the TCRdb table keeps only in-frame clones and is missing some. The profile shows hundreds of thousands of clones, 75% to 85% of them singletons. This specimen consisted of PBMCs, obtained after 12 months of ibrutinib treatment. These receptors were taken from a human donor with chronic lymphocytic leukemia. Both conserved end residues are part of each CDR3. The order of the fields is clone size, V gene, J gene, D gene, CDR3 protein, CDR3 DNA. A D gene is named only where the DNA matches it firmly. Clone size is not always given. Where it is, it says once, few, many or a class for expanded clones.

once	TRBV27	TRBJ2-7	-	CASSLGRGLYEQYF	TGTGCCAGCAGTTTAGGCAGGGGTCTCTACGAGCAGTACTTC
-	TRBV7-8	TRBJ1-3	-	CASSLGGDTIYF	TGTGCCAGCAGCTTAGGGGGAGACACCATATATTTT
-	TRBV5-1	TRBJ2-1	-	CASSYNAANEQFF	TGCGCCAGCAGCTACAATGCTGCCAATGAGCAGTTCTTC
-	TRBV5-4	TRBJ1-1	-	CASSPNVDTEAFF	TGTGCCAGCAGCCCAAACGTTGACACTGAAGCTTTCTTT
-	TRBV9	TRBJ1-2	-	CASSVGQVGQGYGYTF	TGTGCCAGCAGCGTAGGCCAGGTCGGGCAGGGGTATGGCTACACCTTC
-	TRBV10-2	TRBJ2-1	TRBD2	CASRELAGVLNEQFF	TGCGCCAGCAGGGAACTAGCGGGAGTACTCAATGAGCAGTTCTTC
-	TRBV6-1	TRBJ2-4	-	CASSEMGYQNIQYF	TGTGCCAGCAGTGAAATGGGATACCAAAACATTCAGTACTTC
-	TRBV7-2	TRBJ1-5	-	CASSFGDQPQHF	TGTGCCAGCAGCTTTGGGGACCAGCCCCAGCATTTT
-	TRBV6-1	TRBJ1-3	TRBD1	CASSWDRGGNTIYF	TGTGCCAGCAGCTGGGACAGGGGCGGAAACACCATATATTTT
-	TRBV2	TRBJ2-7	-	CASIPPGARGQYF	TGTGCCAGCATCCCTCCGGGGGCGCGAGGGCAGTACTTC
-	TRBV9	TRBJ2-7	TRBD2	CASSVDGLAGEQYF	TGTGCCAGCAGCGTAGATGGACTAGCGGGGGAGCAGTACTTC
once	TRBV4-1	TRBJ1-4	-	CASSRGRRVGGLATNEKLFF	TGCGCCAGCAGCCGGGGTCGACGCGTAGGGGGGTTGGCAACTAATGAAAAACTGTTTTTT
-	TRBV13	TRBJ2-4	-	CASSLGGGGNIQYF	TGTGCCAGCAGCTTAGGAGGCGGTGGAAACATTCAGTACTTC
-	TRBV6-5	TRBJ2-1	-	CASSYVPEVGYNEQFF	TGTGCCAGCAGTTACGTCCCTGAGGTTGGTTACAATGAGCAGTTCTTC
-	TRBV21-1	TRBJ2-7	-	CASIRTGCVGYF	TGTGCCAGCATACGGACAGGATGTGTTGGGTACTTC
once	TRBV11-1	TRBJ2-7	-	CASSSTHYEQYF	TGTGCCAGCAGCTCTACACACTACGAGCAGTACTTC
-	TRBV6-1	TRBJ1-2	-	CASSVPRGGTPVGYTF	TGTGCCAGCAGTGTCCCCAGAGGGGGGACCCCGGTCGGCTACACCTTC
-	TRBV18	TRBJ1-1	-	CASSPPDGDFRAFF	TGTGCCAGCTCACCACCGGACGGGGACTTTCGTGCTTTCTTT
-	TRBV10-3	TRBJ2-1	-	CAIKQTEYNEQFF	TGTGCCATCAAGCAGACAGAGTACAATGAGCAGTTCTTC
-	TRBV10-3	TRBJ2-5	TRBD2	CAIGRLAGETQYF	TGTGCCATAGGCCGCCTAGCGGGAGAGACCCAGTACTTC
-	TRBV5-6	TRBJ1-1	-	CASSHLNRRVNTEAFF	TGTGCCAGCAGCCACCTCAACAGGCGGGTGAACACTGAAGCTTTCTTT
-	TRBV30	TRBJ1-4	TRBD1	CAWTGTGDEKLFF	TGTGCCTGGACGGGGACAGGGGATGAAAAACTGTTTTTT
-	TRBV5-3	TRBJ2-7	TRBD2	CARSKSRTSGSYEQYF	TGTGCCAGAAGCAAAAGCAGGACTAGCGGCTCCTACGAGCAGTACTTC
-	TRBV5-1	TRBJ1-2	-	CASSSPLQDGYTF	TGCGCCAGCAGCTCACCGCTACAGGATGGCTACACCTTC
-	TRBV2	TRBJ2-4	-	CASSEVGGRDIQYF	TGTGCCAGCAGTGAAGTGGGGGGTAGAGACATTCAGTACTTC
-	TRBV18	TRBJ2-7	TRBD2	CASSPTSGSIWSSYEQYF	TGTGCCAGCTCCCCGACTAGCGGGAGTATCTGGAGCTCCTACGAGCAGTACTTC
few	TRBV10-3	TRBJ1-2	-	CAISESGGYTF	TGTGCCATCAGTGAGTCGGGTGGCTACACCTTC
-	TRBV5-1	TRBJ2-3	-	CASSFGEGTDTQYF	TGCGCCAGCAGCTTTGGGGAAGGCACAGATACGCAGTATTTT
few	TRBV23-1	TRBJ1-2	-	CASGQSYGYTF	TGCGCCAGCGGACAGTCCTATGGCTACACCTTC
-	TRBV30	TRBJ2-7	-	CAWGAAGNEQYF	TGTGCCTGGGGGGCGGCGGGGAACGAGCAGTACTTC
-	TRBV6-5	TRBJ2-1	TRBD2	CASSLSGGTYNEQFF	TGTGCCAGCAGCCTCAGCGGGGGCACCTACAATGAGCAGTTCTTC
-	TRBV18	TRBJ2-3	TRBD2	CASSPRIPRTSSTDTQYF	TGTGCCAGCTCACCGCGCATACCTAGGACTAGCAGCACAGATACGCAGTATTTT
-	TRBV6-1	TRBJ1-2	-	CASSRRNNYGYTF	TGTGCCAGCAGTCGAAGGAATAACTATGGCTACACCTTC
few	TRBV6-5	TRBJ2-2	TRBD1	CATGQGANTGELFF	TGTGCCACTGGACAGGGGGCGAACACCGGGGAGCTGTTTTTT
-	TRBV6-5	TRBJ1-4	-	CASSYSSRGDEKLFF	TGTGCCAGCAGTTACTCGAGTAGGGGAGATGAAAAACTGTTTTTT
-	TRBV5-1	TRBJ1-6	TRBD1	CASSPGQTNSPLHF	TGCGCCAGCAGCCCGGGACAGACTAATTCACCCCTCCACTTT
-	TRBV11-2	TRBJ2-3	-	CASSLYPGKVDTQYF	TGTGCCAGCAGCTTATATCCAGGGAAGGTAGATACGCAGTATTTT
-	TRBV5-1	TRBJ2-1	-	CASSLGDRNSNEQFF	TGCGCCAGCAGCTTGGGGGACCGTAATTCCAATGAGCAGTTCTTC
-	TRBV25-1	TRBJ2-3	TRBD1	CASKGDRGRDTQYF	TGTGCCAGCAAAGGGGACAGGGGGCGAGATACGCAGTATTTT
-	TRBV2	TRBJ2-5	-	CASSPEGGRTQYF	TGTGCCAGCAGTCCCGAGGGGGGGAGGACCCAGTACTTC
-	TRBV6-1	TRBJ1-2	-	CASDPADYGYTF	TGTGCCAGCGACCCTGCGGATTATGGCTACACCTTC
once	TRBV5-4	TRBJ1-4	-	CASSLVGRGRGKLFF	TGTGCCAGCAGCTTGGTGGGGAGGGGCAGAGGAAAACTGTTTTTT
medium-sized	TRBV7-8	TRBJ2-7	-	CASSPREGRAMEQYF	TGTGCCAGCAGCCCGAGGGAAGGTAGGGCTATGGAGCAGTACTTC
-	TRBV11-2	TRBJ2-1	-	CASSLDGTGVWEQFF	TGTGCCAGCAGCTTAGATGGTACTGGGGTATGGGAGCAGTTCTTC
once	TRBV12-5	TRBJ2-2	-	CASQVGSFPTGELFF	TGTGCTAGTCAAGTTGGCTCCTTTCCCACCGGGGAGCTGTTTTTT
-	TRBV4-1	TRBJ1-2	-	CASSYKDGSNYGYTF	TGCGCCAGCAGTTACAAGGACGGATCCAACTATGGCTACACCTTC
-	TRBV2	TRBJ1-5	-	CASSELWGPYSNQPQHF	TGTGCCAGCAGTGAACTATGGGGTCCGTATAGCAATCAGCCCCAGCATTTT
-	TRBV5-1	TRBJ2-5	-	CASCRTPQETQYF	TGCGCCAGCTGCCGGACGCCCCAAGAGACCCAGTACTTC
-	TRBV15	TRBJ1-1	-	CATSRGRVGQMNTEAFF	TGTGCCACCAGCAGAGGTCGGGTTGGACAGATGAACACTGAAGCTTTCTTT
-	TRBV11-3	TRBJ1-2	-	CASSPRTGTNYGYTF	TGTGCCAGCAGCCCCCGCACAGGGACCAACTATGGCTACACCTTC
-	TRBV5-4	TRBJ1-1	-	CASSLGRRGADTEAFF	TGTGCCAGCAGCTTGGGGCGGAGGGGGGCTGACACTGAAGCTTTCTTT